This paragraph covers one T cell receptor (beta chain) sequence. The target antigen is unknown. This sample was taken from a study of CD8+CD57+ T cells in acquired aplastic anemia. Overall study: The study obtained an average of approximately 3 ug of DNA from sorted CD4+ and CD8+ cells. Healthy donor CD4+ samples were sequenced to a depth that averaged roughly 9.9 million reads. Study-wide results and limits: Fewer than 35 CD8+ CDR3 sequences occurred in both the patients and the controls.

TCR beta VDJ and CDR3 profiles were obtained from a genomic DNA template. TCRdb re-derived calls from the reads in MiXCR, one entry per CDR3 protein. Counted here are about 40,000 distinct CDR3 sequences, about two thirds occurring once; the ten biggest clones make up 20% to 30%. The receptor was isolated from a human donor in good health, serving as a control. Sequencing was carried out using sorted CD4+, CD8+, or CD8+CD57+ T cells (not recorded which) from PBMCs.

CDR3 DNA sequence: TGTGCCAGTAGTGGAGTCTGGCGGAATTTTAACTATGGCTACACCTTC. Translation: CASSGVWRNFNYGYTF. V gene TRBV19 combines with J gene TRBJ1-2; D gene unclear. This CDR3 has 16 residues. From germline, CDR1 is LNHDA and CDR2 SQIVND (reference sequence). Trimming took 5 bases from V and 1 from J, leaving 17 bases between them.